Included here is one T cell receptor (beta chain) sequence, with context. Assay used: immunoSEQ multiplex PCR; TCRdb lists only in-frame clones, some missing. The data contain some 220,000 clones, around 82% of them singletons. The record originates from a study of blood T cell repertoires in COVID-19. The CDR3 is 18 amino acids. Germline trimming cut 2 bases from V and 0 bases from J; bases unmatched to any gene: 10. Germline CDR1 reads SGHDT; CDR2 reads YYEEEE. The chain recombines TRBV5-6 with TRBJ2-5; TRBD2 matches 10 bases. The source of this sequence is a woman between 65 and 79 years old with acute or convalescent COVID-19. The sequencing input was peripheral blood. For the CDR3, the DNA is TGTGCCAGCAGCTTTCCCCTCGGTAGCGGGGGGTACCAAGAGACCCAGTACTTC. Translating gives CASSFPLGSGGYQETQYF.